This entry lists 3 T cell receptor beta chains sequenced from one sample in a study of blood T cell repertoires in COVID-19. Data came from immunoSEQ multiplex PCR; TCRdb stores just in-frame clones and leaves some out. The repertoire holds a few hundred thousand clones, with around 86% as singletons. What was sequenced was peripheral blood. Receptors originate from a middle-aged man who had recovered from COVID-19.

The chain uses TRBV9 and TRBJ1-2, with no clear D. V was shortened by 6 bases and J by 0 bases, with 9 bases between the two germline ends. The germline CDR1 and CDR2 sequences are SGDLS and YYNGEE. The CDR3 is 13 residues long. The CDR3 here is CASTLIANYGYTF. In DNA form, the CDR3 reads TGTGCCAGCACCCTGATAGCTAACTATGGCTACACCTTC. The full variable domain, its missing parts supplied by reference TRBV9 and TRBJ1-2, is DSGVTQTPKHLITATGQRVTLRCSPRSGDLSVYWYQQSLDQGLQFLIQYYNGEERAKGNILERFSAQQFPDLHSELNLSSLELGDSALYFCASTLIANYGYTFGSGTRLTVV.

This clone appeared once. The chain uses TRBV5-6 and TRBJ1-1; D remains ambiguous. Germline values: CDR1 SGHDT, CDR2 YYEEEE. Deletions cut 2 bases from V and 0 bases from J, with 8 bases between. The CDR3 extends over 14 amino acids. The chain's CDR3 is CASSFGTVNTEAFF. The CDR3 DNA reads as TGTGCCAGCAGCTTCGGTACGGTGAACACTGAAGCTTTCTTT.

This clone showed up just once. The chain employs TRBV2 and TRBJ2-2, with 7 bases fitting TRBD1. CDR3 length equals 15 residues. From germline, CDR1 is SNHLY and CDR2 FYNNEI. With V trimmed by 6 bases and J by 3 bases, 7 bases remained unmatched. The chain's CDR3 is CASRTGAGYTGELFF. The CDR3 bases are TGTGCCAGCAGAACAGGGGCAGGTTACACCGGGGAGCTGTTTTTT.